Included here is one TCR beta chain sequence, with context. How the authors handled the data: Amplified reference gene primers provided the basis for estimating nucleated cell counts. Only in-frame clones appear in the TCRdb table, and some are missing; sequencing was by immunoSEQ multiplex PCR. V and J calls plus clone size are reproduced from that table; the DNA served to infer D and trimming. The profile shows approximately 170,000 clones, approximately 86% of them singletons. The CDR3 runs 11 residues. Trimming took 4 bases from V and 7 from J, leaving 8 bases between them. Germline assignment: CDR1 SGHAT and CDR2 FQNNGV. These data come from a study of blood T cell repertoires in COVID-19. For the study at large: The United States, Italy and Spain provided the acute and convalescent COVID-19 samples. T cells, B-cell-depleted T cells, or PBMCs provided the cDNA or gDNA that served as material.

This TCR was recovered from a man aged 70-80 years with acute or convalescent COVID-19. Material for sequencing was peripheral blood. The V gene is TRBV11-2, the J gene TRBJ2-7, with D maybe TRBD2 (5 bases). The CDR3: CASSSSWEQYF. In nucleotides, the CDR3 is TGTGCCAGCAGCTCTAGCTGGGAGCAGTACTTC.